These 5 T cell receptor beta chains share one sample of origin, sequenced in a study of T cells in Graves' hyperthyroidism and ophthalmopathy. Amplification targeted TCR beta CDR3 regions from RNA transcripts. HTBI primers were the set used in a first-round RT-PCR of the TCR CDR3. TCRdb recomputed calls from the multiplex PCR reads with MiXCR, one row per CDR3 protein. The table lists roughly 500,000 distinct CDR3 sequences, about 46% of them singletons, with about two fifths in the top ten. Sequenced input: peripheral blood or thyroid tissue (not recorded which). All receptors derive from an adult woman with Graves' disease, either hyperthyroidism or ophthalmopathy (not recorded which).

This chain uses TRBV5-6 with TRBJ1-4; TRBD1 might be the D (6 bases). Germline CDR1 and CDR2: SGHDT and YYEEEE. Trimming stripped 3 bases from V and 5 bases from J, with 14 bases between. This CDR3 contains 15 residues. CDR3 DNA: TGTGCCAGCAGCTGGGGTACAGGGAGCAATGAAAAACTGTTTTTT. Its translation: CASSWGTGSNEKLFF.

This clonotype was counted many times. This sequence joins TRBV20-1 and TRBJ2-5; D gene unclear. Germline CDR1 DFQATT, CDR2 SNEGSKA (reference sequence). This CDR3 comprises 13 residues. The V end was cut by 4 bases, the J end by 3 bases, with 12 bases between. CDR3 bases: TGCAGTGCTATCCTCAAGGTTAAAGAGACCCAGTACTTC. Protein: CSAILKVKETQYF.

There are many counts of this clonotype. This CDR3 reads CASSTSDRGSGNTIYF. The CDR3 DNA reads as TGTGCCAGCAGTACCTCGGACAGGGGCTCTGGAAACACCATATATTTT. The J gene is TRBJ1-3, the V gene TRBV7-9, with 9 bases fitting TRBD1. The CDR3 totals 16 residues. Trimming removed 6 bases from V and 0 bases from J; junction bases left unmatched: 6. Per the germline V gene, CDR1 is SEHNR and CDR2 is FQNEAQ (reference sequence).

The V call is TRBV29-1, the J call TRBJ1-5; perhaps TRBD1 as D (5 bases). CDR3 length equals 15 residues. The V and J ends lost 4 bases and 0 bases respectively, with 13 bases between them. Looked up from germline, CDR1 is SQVTM and CDR2 is ANQGSEA. CDR3 sequence reads: CSVVVVGVSNQPQHF. CDR3 sequence (DNA): TGCAGCGTTGTTGTAGTAGGGGTTAGCAATCAGCCCCAGCATTTT.

The chain combines TRBV3-1 with TRBJ1-2; D is unclear. Germline values: CDR1 LGHDT, CDR2 YNNKEL (reference sequence). Between the trimmed V and J ends, which lost 0 bases and 7 bases, there was a span of 18 bases. This CDR3 region has 16 residues. CDR3 region: CASSQDQRGVVAGYTF. In nucleotides, the CDR3 is TGTGCCAGCAGCCAAGACCAGCGGGGAGTTGTAGCTGGCTACACCTTC.